One sample yielded the 10 T cell receptor beta chains listed below, sequenced in a study of blood T cell repertoires in COVID-19 (dated by TCRdb to 2018 to 2020). The receptor library was made with the immunoSEQ multiplex PCR assay. What TCRdb holds here is the immuneACCESS table cut down to in-frame rearrangements. Part of the clones is not present; checked against another copy, under half of the missing clones reflect an unresolved V gene, and the others are unexplained. The sample has fewer than 500,000 clones on record, roughly 85% of them singletons. The ten top clones hold over 1.1% of the sample. The source material was peripheral blood. The receptor set was obtained from a woman aged 25 to 39 with active or convalescent COVID-19.

V is TRBV5-1 and J is TRBJ2-3; 12 nucleotides line up with TRBD2. Unmatched junction bases numbered 14, after V lost 3 bases and J lost 3 bases. The CDR3 runs to 19 residues. From germline, CDR1 is SGHRS and CDR2 YFSETQ. DNA for the CDR3: TGCGCCAGCAGCTCACCGACTAGCGGGAGTTATGATAGGACAGATACGCAGTATTTT. Protein product: CASSSPTSGSYDRTDTQYF.

The chain has TRBV6-5 and TRBJ2-7; 8 bases match TRBD1. The CDR3 length is 15 residues. Germline trimming cut 4 bases from V and 2 bases from J; bases unmatched to any gene: 7. Germline CDR1 reads MNHEY; CDR2 reads SVGAGI. CDR3 residues: CASSLNRGNTYEQYF. In DNA form, the CDR3 reads TGTGCCAGCAGTTTAAACAGGGGGAATACCTACGAGCAGTACTTC.

CDR3 region: CASMARGRLYTEAFF. The CDR3 nucleotides read TGTGCCAGCATGGCCAGGGGGCGTCTTTACACTGAAGCTTTCTTT. V and J are TRBV6-5 and TRBJ1-1; 8 bases fit TRBD1. With 7 bases clipped from V and 3 bases from J, the junction kept 10 bases outside the gene matches. Germline V gene data show CDR1 as MNHEY and CDR2 as SVGAGI. The CDR3 length is 15 residues.

CDR3 amino acids: CASSKPGQGTVADEQYF. Here the CDR3 DNA reads TGCGCCAGCAGCAAGCCGGGACAGGGTACTGTCGCCGACGAGCAGTACTTC. The chain links TRBV4-1 to TRBJ2-7; the match to TRBD1 covers 9 bases. The germline V gene has CDR1 MGHRA and CDR2 YSYEKL. J lost 5 bases, V lost 5 bases, and 16 bases had no gene match. The CDR3 consists of 17 residues.

The rearrangement uses TRBV7-9 and TRBJ2-3, with 7 nucleotides matching TRBD1. Germline V gene sequence: CDR1 SEHNR, CDR2 FQNEAQ (reference sequence). V shed 5 bases, J shed 2 bases, and the junction held 10 bases outside the gene matches. The CDR3 runs to 16 residues. The CDR3 DNA is TGTGCCAGCAGCCAGCTGGGACAGCAATTCACAGATACGCAGTATTTT. Translating it yields CASSQLGQQFTDTQYF.

Here the CDR3 DNA reads TGTGCCAGCAACCATCCGGGAAAAGAGACCCAGTACTTC. This gives the protein CASNHPGKETQYF. The chain employs TRBV11-2 and TRBJ2-5; D may be TRBD2 (5 bases). Between the trimmed V and J ends, which lost 7 bases and 3 bases, there was a span of 12 bases. Germline V CDR1 and CDR2: SGHAT, FQNNGV. The CDR3 has 13 residues.

The chain links TRBV14 to TRBJ2-7, with TRBD1 matching over 9 bases. The CDR3 runs 14 residues. Trimming at V came to 3 bases and at J to 5 bases, leaving 5 bases not matched to a gene. Germline V gene lookup returns CDR1 SGHDN and CDR2 FVKESK. This CDR3 is CASSQRTGAHEQYF. The DNA for the CDR3 is TGTGCCAGCAGCCAGAGGACAGGGGCCCACGAGCAGTACTTC.

The rearrangement links TRBV5-1 to TRBJ2-2; 14 bases match TRBD2. The ends lost 5 bases at V and 6 bases at J; junction bases unmatched: 12. The CDR3 has 18 residues. The germline V gene encodes CDR1 SGHRS and CDR2 YFSETQ. CDR3 bases: TGCGCCAGCAGTACCGGGACTAGCGGGAGTTGGTCGGCCGGGGAGCTGTTTTTT. This sequence encodes CASSTGTSGSWSAGELFF.

The chain recombines TRBV7-9 with TRBJ1-1; D is perhaps TRBD1 (5 bases). The germline V gene has CDR1 SEHNR and CDR2 FQNEAQ (reference sequence). With 6 bases removed from V and 1 base from J, the gap between germline ends came to 12 bases. The CDR3 is made up of 14 amino acids. CDR3 protein: CASRGEYGNTEAFF. In DNA, the CDR3 is TGTGCCAGCAGAGGGGAATACGGGAACACTGAAGCTTTCTTT. Full variable domain (remainder filled in from reference TRBV7-9 and TRBJ1-1): DTGVSQNPRHKITKRGQNVTFRCDPISEHNRLYWYRQTLGQGPEFLTYFQNEAQLEKSRLLSDRFSAERPKGSFSTLEIQRTEQGDSAMYLCASRGEYGNTEAFFGQGTRLTVV.

The gene calls are TRBV19 and TRBJ2-7; 9 bases are shared with TRBD1. Germline V gene lookup returns CDR1 LNHDA and CDR2 SQIVND (reference sequence). This CDR3 region has 15 residues. The V and J ends lost 7 bases and 4 bases, in that order; junction bases with no gene match: 11. This CDR3 reads CASTPDPTGGYEQYF. CDR3 DNA: TGTGCCAGTACCCCTGATCCGACAGGGGGGTACGAGCAGTACTTC.